This T cell receptor (beta chain) derives from a study of blood T cell repertoires in COVID-19. Overall study: The study drew acute and convalescent COVID-19 samples from the United States, Italy and Spain.

This CDR3 has 16 amino acids. V lost 5 bases and J 1 base, leaving 17 bases between the germline ends. The germline V gene encodes CDR1 ENHRY and CDR2 SYGVKD. Sequencing used immunoSEQ multiplex PCR; TCRdb keeps in-frame clones, though not all of them. The sample gives around 370,000 clones, 90% to 95% of which show up once; approximately 3.5% is in the top ten. This receptor was taken from a woman between 18 and 30 years old who had recovered from COVID-19. The chain joins TRBV10-3 to TRBJ2-5; D is possibly TRBD2 (6 bases). Sequences were obtained from peripheral blood. The CDR3 spells CAISKHPSDGQETQYF. The CDR3 bases are TGTGCCATCAGTAAACACCCTAGCGACGGCCAAGAGACCCAGTACTTC.